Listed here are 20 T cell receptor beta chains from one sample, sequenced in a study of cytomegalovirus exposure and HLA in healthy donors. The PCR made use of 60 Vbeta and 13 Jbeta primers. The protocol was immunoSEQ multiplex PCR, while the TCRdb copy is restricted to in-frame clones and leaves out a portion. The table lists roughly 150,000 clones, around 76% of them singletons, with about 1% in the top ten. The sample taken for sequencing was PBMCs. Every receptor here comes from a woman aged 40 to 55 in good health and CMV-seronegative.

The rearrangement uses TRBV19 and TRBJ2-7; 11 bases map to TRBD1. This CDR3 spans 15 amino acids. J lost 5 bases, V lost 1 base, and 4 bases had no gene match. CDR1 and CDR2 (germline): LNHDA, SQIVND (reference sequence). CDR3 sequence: CASSIGGQGAHEQYF. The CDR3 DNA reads TGTGCCAGTAGTATAGGAGGACAGGGGGCCCACGAGCAGTACTTC.

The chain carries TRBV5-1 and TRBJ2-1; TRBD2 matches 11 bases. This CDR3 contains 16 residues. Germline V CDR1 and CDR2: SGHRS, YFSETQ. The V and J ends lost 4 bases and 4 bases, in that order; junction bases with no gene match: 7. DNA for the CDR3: TGCGCCAGCAGCGGGGGGACTAGCGGACCGTACAATGAGCAGTTCTTC. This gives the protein CASSGGTSGPYNEQFF.

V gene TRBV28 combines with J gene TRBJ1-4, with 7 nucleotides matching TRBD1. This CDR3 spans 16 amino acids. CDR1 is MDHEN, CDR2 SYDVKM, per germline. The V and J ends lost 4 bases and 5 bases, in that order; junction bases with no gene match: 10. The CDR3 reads CASSSPSGTVNEKLFF. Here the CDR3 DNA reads TGTGCCAGCAGTTCTCCCTCCGGGACAGTCAATGAAAAACTGTTTTTT.

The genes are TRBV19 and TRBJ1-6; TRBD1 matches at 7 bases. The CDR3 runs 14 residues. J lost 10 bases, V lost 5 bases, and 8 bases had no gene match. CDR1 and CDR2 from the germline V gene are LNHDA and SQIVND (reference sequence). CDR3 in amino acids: CASSPRQGGSPLHF. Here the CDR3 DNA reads TGTGCCAGTAGTCCTAGACAGGGTGGATCACCCCTCCACTTT.

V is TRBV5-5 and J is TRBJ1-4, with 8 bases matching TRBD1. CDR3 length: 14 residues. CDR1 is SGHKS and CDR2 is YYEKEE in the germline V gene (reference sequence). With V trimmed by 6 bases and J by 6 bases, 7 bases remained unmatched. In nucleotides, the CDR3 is TGTGCCAGCACCCCGGACAGGGTGGATGAAAAACTGTTTTTT. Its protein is CASTPDRVDEKLFF.

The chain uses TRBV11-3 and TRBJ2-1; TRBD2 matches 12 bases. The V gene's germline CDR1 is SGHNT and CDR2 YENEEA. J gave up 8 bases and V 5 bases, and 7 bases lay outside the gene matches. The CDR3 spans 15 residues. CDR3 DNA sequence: TGTGCCAGCAGCCCGCGACTAGCGGGAGAATATGAGCAGTTCTTC. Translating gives CASSPRLAGEYEQFF.

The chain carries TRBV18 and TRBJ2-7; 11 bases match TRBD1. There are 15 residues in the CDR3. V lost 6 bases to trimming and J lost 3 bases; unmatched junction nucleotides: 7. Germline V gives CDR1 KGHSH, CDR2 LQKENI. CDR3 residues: CASSILGTGGYEQYF. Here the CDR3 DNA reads TGTGCCAGCTCTATACTCGGGACAGGGGGCTACGAGCAGTACTTC.

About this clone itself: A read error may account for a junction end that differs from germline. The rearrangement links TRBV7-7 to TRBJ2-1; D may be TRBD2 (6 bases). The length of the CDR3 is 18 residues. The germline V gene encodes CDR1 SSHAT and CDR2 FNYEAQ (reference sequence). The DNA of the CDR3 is TGTGCTAGCAGCTTGGTGTCGTGGTCGGGAGACGGCCACAATGAGCAGTTCTTC. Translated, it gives CASSLVSWSGDGHNEQFF.

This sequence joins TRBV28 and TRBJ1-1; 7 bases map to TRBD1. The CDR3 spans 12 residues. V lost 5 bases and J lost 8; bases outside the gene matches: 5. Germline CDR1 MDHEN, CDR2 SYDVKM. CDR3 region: CASSRRDREAFF. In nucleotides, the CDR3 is TGTGCCAGCAGTCGCCGGGACAGAGAAGCTTTCTTT.

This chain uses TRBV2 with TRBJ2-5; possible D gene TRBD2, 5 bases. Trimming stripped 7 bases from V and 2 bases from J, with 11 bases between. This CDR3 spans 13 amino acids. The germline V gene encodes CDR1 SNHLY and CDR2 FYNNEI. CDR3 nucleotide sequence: TGTGCCAGCACTAGGACTCCTCAAGAGACCCAGTACTTC. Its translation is CASTRTPQETQYF.

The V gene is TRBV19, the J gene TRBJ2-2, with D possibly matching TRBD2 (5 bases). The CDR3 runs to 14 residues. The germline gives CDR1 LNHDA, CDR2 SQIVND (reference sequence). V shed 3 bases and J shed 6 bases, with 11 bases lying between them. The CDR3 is CASSITSNPGELFF. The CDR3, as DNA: TGTGCCAGTAGTATCACTAGTAACCCCGGGGAGCTGTTTTTT.

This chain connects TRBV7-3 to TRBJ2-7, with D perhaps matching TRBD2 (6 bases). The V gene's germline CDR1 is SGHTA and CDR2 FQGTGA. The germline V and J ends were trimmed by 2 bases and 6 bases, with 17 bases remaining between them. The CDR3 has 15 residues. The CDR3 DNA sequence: TGTGCCAGCAGCTTATGGGGGACTTTAGCTTCCGAGCAGTACTTC. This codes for CASSLWGTLASEQYF.

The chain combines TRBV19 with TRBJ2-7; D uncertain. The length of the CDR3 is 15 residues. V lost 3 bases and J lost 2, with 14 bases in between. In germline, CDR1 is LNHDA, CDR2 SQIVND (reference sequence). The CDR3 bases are TGTGCCAGTAGTATCCCCGGGTCCTCTCCCTACGAGCAGTACTTC. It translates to CASSIPGSSPYEQYF.

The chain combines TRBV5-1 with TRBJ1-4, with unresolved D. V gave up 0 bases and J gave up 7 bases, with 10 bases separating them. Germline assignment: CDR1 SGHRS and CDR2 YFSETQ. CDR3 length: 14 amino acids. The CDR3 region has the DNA TGCGCCAGCAGCTTGGGGCGGCGTAGTGAAAAACTGTTTTTT. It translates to CASSLGRRSEKLFF.

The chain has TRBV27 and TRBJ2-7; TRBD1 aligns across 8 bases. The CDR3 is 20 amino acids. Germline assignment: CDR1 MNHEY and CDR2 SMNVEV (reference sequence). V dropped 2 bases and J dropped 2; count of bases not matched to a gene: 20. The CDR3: CASSLLPTILRGQAPYEQYF. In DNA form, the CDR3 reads TGTGCCAGCAGTTTACTACCTACGATCCTCCGGGGACAGGCGCCCTACGAGCAGTACTTC.

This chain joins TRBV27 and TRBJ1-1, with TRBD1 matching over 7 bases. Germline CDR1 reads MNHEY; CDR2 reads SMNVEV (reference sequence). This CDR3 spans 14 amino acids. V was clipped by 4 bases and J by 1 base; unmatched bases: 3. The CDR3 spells CASSSPGGNTEAFF. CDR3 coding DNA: TGTGCCAGCAGTTCCCCAGGGGGGAACACTGAAGCTTTCTTT.

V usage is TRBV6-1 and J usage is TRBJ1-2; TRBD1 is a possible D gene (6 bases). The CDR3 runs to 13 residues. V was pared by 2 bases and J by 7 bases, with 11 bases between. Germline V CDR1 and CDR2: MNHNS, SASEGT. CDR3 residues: CASSEWEGGGYTF. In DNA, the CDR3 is TGTGCCAGCAGTGAATGGGAGGGGGGTGGCTACACCTTC.

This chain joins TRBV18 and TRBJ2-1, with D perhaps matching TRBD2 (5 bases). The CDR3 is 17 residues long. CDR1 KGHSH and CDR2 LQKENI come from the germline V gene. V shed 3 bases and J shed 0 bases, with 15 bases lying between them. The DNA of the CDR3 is TGTGCCAGCTCACCTTTTAGCGACTACAGCTCCTACAATGAGCAGTTCTTC. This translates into CASSPFSDYSSYNEQFF.

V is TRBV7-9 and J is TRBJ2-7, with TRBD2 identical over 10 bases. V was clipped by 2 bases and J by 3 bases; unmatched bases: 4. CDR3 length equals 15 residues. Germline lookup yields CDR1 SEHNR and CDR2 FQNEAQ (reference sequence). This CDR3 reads CASSLWASGSYEQYF. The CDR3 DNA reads TGTGCCAGCAGCTTATGGGCTAGCGGGAGCTACGAGCAGTACTTC. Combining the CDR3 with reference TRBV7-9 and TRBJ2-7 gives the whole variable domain DTGVSQNPRHKITKRGQNVTFRCDPISEHNRLYWYRQTLGQGPEFLTYFQNEAQLEKSRLLSDRFSAERPKGSFSTLEIQRTEQGDSAMYLCASSLWASGSYEQYFGPGTRLTVT.

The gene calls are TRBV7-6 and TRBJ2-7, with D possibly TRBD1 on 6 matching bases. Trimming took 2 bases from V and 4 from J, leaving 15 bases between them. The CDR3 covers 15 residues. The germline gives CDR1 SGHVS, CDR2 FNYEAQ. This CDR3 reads CASSLTGTSTYEQYF. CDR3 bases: TGTGCCAGCAGCTTAACTGGGACAAGCACGTACGAGCAGTACTTC.